The sample holds a few counts of the clone carrying this T cell receptor (beta chain). What it binds is unknown. This record comes from a study of T-cell reconstitution after alpha-beta-depleted transplantation in children. TCRbeta library construction was performed incorporating unique molecular identifiers. TCRdb used MiXCR to reprocess the PCR reads, holding one entry per CDR3 protein. This table holds about 200,000 distinct CDR3 sequences, around 7% found once. The CDR3 consists of 18 residues. Germline values: CDR1 MNHEY, CDR2 SVGEGT. V lost 0 bases and J lost 2, with 18 bases in between. Overall study findings and caveats: Roughly two months post-transplant, alpha-beta T cells reportedly originated from several hundred graft clones that had expanded.

The chain combines TRBV6-2 or TRBV6-3 with TRBJ2-3; D remains unclear. The clonotype originates from a boy aged 2 to 9 with acute lymphoblastic leukemia, due to receive a stem cell transplant. The sequencing used PBMCs, collected before TCRalphabeta/CD19-depleted stem cell transplant. The CDR3 bases are TGTGCCAGCAGTTACTCGAAATGGCGGCGCCGACTCACAGATACGCAGTATTTT. Translated, it gives CASSYSKWRRRLTDTQYF.